One sample yielded the 25 T cell receptor beta chains listed below, sequenced in a study of T cell responses to AZD1222 COVID-19 vaccine. Produced via immunoSEQ multiplex PCR; TCRdb's table is partial and in-frame only. Of over 60,000 clones in the sample, 75% to 85% are singletons; the top ten hold around 25%. The starting material was peripheral blood, obtained on day 0 of MenACWY control vaccination. The receptors shown here come from an adult in good health.

The V call is TRBV11-3, the J call TRBJ2-6; D unclear. The CDR3 is 15 amino acids. The V end was cut by 6 bases, the J end by 0 bases, with 9 bases between. CDR1 and CDR2 (germline): SGHNT, YENEEA. CDR3 protein: CASRQQHSGANVLTF. The CDR3 DNA follows: TGTGCCAGCAGACAACAGCACTCTGGGGCCAACGTCCTGACTTTC. Filled out from reference TRBV11-3 and TRBJ2-6, the complete variable domain reads EAGVVQSPRYKIIEKKQPVAFWCNPISGHNTLYWYLQNLGQGPELLIRYENEEAVDDSQLPKDRFSAERLKGVDSTLKIQPAELGDSAVYLCASRQQHSGANVLTFGAGSRLTVL.

The chain employs TRBV19 and TRBJ1-6; D might be TRBD1 (5 bases). The CDR3 extends over 16 amino acids. CDR1 and CDR2 from the germline V gene are LNHDA and SQIVND (reference sequence). The V gene lost 3 bases and the J gene lost 7 bases, with 16 bases spanning the gap. The CDR3 region has the DNA TGTGCCAGTAGTATGGGGACCGGGGTTCCAAATTCACCCCTCCACTTT. Its translation: CASSMGTGVPNSPLHF.

The chain couples TRBV9 to TRBJ2-3; D is possibly TRBD2 (6 bases). CDR3 length: 16 amino acids. Trimming shortened V by 0 bases and J by 3 bases, and 14 bases separated the two germline ends. Germline CDR1 SGDLS, CDR2 YYNGEE. The CDR3 DNA follows: TGTGCCAGCAGCGTAGATCCCGGGAGTGGGACAGATACGCAGTATTTT. Translation: CASSVDPGSGTDTQYF.

The chain couples TRBV4-2 to TRBJ1-3; maybe TRBD1 (6 bases). The CDR3 is 16 amino acids. Deletions cut 0 bases from V and 2 bases from J, with 11 bases between. Germline V gene lookup returns CDR1 LGHNA and CDR2 YNFKEQ. The DNA for the CDR3 is TGTGCCAGCAGCCAAGACAGGGGCGAAACTGGAAACACCATATATTTT. Protein product: CASSQDRGETGNTIYF.

The chain carries TRBV5-5 and TRBJ2-6; TRBD1 matches at 7 bases. Germline V gives CDR1 SGHKS, CDR2 YYEKEE (reference sequence). The CDR3 is 15 amino acids. V dropped 3 bases and J dropped 5; count of bases not matched to a gene: 5. The DNA of the CDR3 is TGTGCCAGCAGCTCTGACAGGGTCTGGGCCAACGTCCTGACTTTC. This gives the protein CASSSDRVWANVLTF. Using reference TRBV5-5 and TRBJ2-6 for the parts outside the CDR3, the full variable domain is DAGVTQSPTHLIKTRGQQVTLRCSPISGHKSVSWYQQVLGQGPQFIFQYYEKEERGRGNFPDRFSARQFPNYSSELNVNALLLGDSALYLCASSSDRVWANVLTFGAGSRLTVL.

V usage is TRBV11-2 and J usage is TRBJ2-3; 11 nucleotides agree with TRBD2. This CDR3 is built from 18 residues. The germline gives CDR1 SGHAT, CDR2 FQNNGV. Trimming removed 5 bases from V and 0 bases from J; junction bases left unmatched: 10. CDR3 region: CASSPQGGLAVSTDTQYF. The CDR3 nucleotides read TGTGCCAGCAGCCCCCAGGGGGGACTAGCGGTTAGCACAGATACGCAGTATTTT.

This clone was found a few times. The chain uses TRBV7-2 and TRBJ1-4; 10 bases line up with TRBD1. This CDR3 is built from 15 residues. V gave up 4 bases and J gave up 6 bases; unmatched junction bases: 5. Germline V gene data show CDR1 as SGHTA and CDR2 as FQGNSA. The CDR3 protein is CASSWGGTGDEKLFF. The CDR3 nucleotides are TGTGCCAGCAGCTGGGGGGGGACAGGGGATGAAAAACTGTTTTTT.

J is TRBJ2-7 and V is TRBV20-1; TRBD1 aligns across 10 bases. In germline, CDR1 is DFQATT, CDR2 SNEGSKA (reference sequence). J was trimmed by 7 bases and V by 3 bases; bases with no gene match: 9. CDR3 length equals 14 residues. Here the CDR3 reads CSASIRGQGREQYF. The CDR3 nucleotides read TGCAGTGCTAGTATTCGGGGACAGGGGAGGGAGCAGTACTTC.

The chain recombines TRBV12-3 or TRBV12-4 with TRBJ1-4; 7 nucleotides agree with TRBD1. J lost 7 bases, V lost 6 bases, and 5 bases had no gene match. This CDR3 has 13 residues. CDR3 coding DNA: TGTGCCAGCAGGGAGGACAGGACTGAAAAACTGTTTTTT. Protein product: CASREDRTEKLFF.

This clone has a handful of counts. The chain combines TRBV12-3 or TRBV12-4 with TRBJ1-2; no definite D call. V lost 6 bases and J 4 bases, leaving 9 bases between the germline ends. The CDR3 runs 12 residues. The CDR3 reads CASSAGIYGYTF. The CDR3 nucleotides read TGTGCCAGCAGCGCGGGCATCTATGGCTACACCTTC.

This chain joins TRBV13 and TRBJ2-1; 13 bases align to TRBD2. J lost 7 bases, V lost 5 bases, and 20 bases had no gene match. The CDR3 is 20 residues long. Germline-derived CDR1 and CDR2 are PRHDT and FYEKMQ (reference sequence). CDR3 DNA sequence: TGTGCCAGCAGCCGGAGGACTAGCGGGAGCTCCGTTTTCGAGATGAATGAGCAGTTCTTC. Translation: CASSRRTSGSSVFEMNEQFF.

This clone was counted only a few times. The chain combines TRBV7-2 with TRBJ2-2, with D uncertain. The CDR3 totals 16 residues. Trimming pared 2 bases from V and 4 bases from J, leaving 14 bases between. The germline V gene has CDR1 SGHTA and CDR2 FQGNSA. The CDR3 DNA reads TGTGCCAGCAGCTTAAGGGTAGTAACTTCCACCGGGGAGCTGTTTTTT. It encodes CASSLRVVTSTGELFF.

The gene calls are TRBV7-9 and TRBJ1-5; D is unresolved. V was pared by 5 bases and J by 7 bases, with 12 bases between. Germline V gives CDR1 SEHNR, CDR2 FQNEAQ (reference sequence). The CDR3 is 13 residues long. The DNA for the CDR3 is TGTGCCAGCAGCCCGAGTCAGGAACAGCCCCAGCATTTT. The encoded protein is CASSPSQEQPQHF.

The sample holds one count of this clone. The rearrangement joins TRBV2 to TRBJ2-2; TRBD1 might be the D (6 bases). Germline CDR1 SNHLY, CDR2 FYNNEI. This CDR3 spans 14 amino acids. V shed 6 bases and J shed 1 base, with 9 bases lying between them. The CDR3 DNA is TGTGCCAGCAGCCGGACAGTGAACACCGGGGAGCTGTTTTTT. Translated, it gives CASSRTVNTGELFF.

J is TRBJ1-6 and V is TRBV5-4, with a tentative D call TRBD1 (6 bases). This CDR3 contains 17 residues. V shed 4 bases and J shed 0 bases, with 14 bases lying between them. CDR1 SGHNT and CDR2 YYREEE come from the germline V gene (reference sequence). The CDR3 DNA sequence: TGTGCCAGCAGCCTTGGGGGGGCGAGCTCCTATAATTCACCCCTCCACTTT. Its protein product is CASSLGGASSYNSPLHF.

The J gene is TRBJ2-2, the V gene TRBV20-1; D is possibly TRBD1 (5 bases). Trimming took off 3 bases at V and 4 bases at J, with 6 bases between the two ends. Germline CDR1 reads DFQATT; CDR2 reads SNEGSKA (reference sequence). The CDR3 sequence is 12 residues long. CDR3 sequence reads: CSASRGTGELFF. Written as DNA, the CDR3 is TGCAGTGCTAGTAGGGGCACCGGGGAGCTGTTTTTT.

The chain carries TRBV12-3 or TRBV12-4 and TRBJ1-1; D is undetermined. The ends were cut back, 7 bases at V and 4 bases at J, with 13 bases in the middle. CDR3 length: 13 amino acids. The CDR3 loop reads CASTRTSGTEAFF. Written as DNA, the CDR3 is TGTGCCAGCACTCGGACTAGCGGCACTGAAGCTTTCTTT.

J is TRBJ1-1 and V is TRBV28; weak D call: TRBD1 (6 bases). The CDR3 runs to 15 residues. CDR1 and CDR2 (germline): MDHEN, SYDVKM. Trimming removed 6 bases from V and 3 bases from J, with 17 bases in between. CDR3 loop: CASSRGGGADTEAFF. The CDR3 DNA reads as TGTGCCAGCAGCCGAGGAGGGGGGGCGGACACTGAAGCTTTCTTT.

V is TRBV27 and J is TRBJ1-1, with D perhaps TRBD1 (6 bases). Per the germline V gene, CDR1 is MNHEY and CDR2 is SMNVEV (reference sequence). This CDR3 comprises 15 residues. V lost 3 bases, J lost 0 bases, and 11 bases lay in between. CDR3 DNA: TGTGCCAGCAGTTTCAGGGGCGCGTTGAACACTGAAGCTTTCTTT. Its translation is CASSFRGALNTEAFF.

The V gene is TRBV28, the J gene TRBJ2-2; 10 nucleotides match TRBD2. CDR3 size: 15 residues. The germline CDR1 and CDR2 sequences are MDHEN and SYDVKM. Unmatched junction bases numbered 6, after V lost 6 bases and J lost 5 bases. The CDR3 reads CASSPSGSYTGELFF. As DNA, the CDR3 is TGTGCCAGCAGCCCTAGCGGGAGTTATACCGGGGAGCTGTTTTTT. The entire variable domain, with the rest obtained from reference TRBV28 and TRBJ2-2, is as follows: DVKVTQSSRYLVKRTGEKVFLECVQDMDHENMFWYRQDPGLGLRLIYFSYDVKMKEKGDIPEGYSVSREKKERFSLILESASTNQTSMYLCASSPSGSYTGELFFGEGSRLTVL.

The CDR3 region is CASSPSAGTGELFF. In nucleotides, the CDR3 is TGTGCCAGCAGTCCCTCGGCGGGAACCGGGGAGCTGTTTTTT. The genes are TRBV6-2 or TRBV6-3 and TRBJ2-2; weak D call: TRBD2 (6 bases). V lost 5 bases and J 5 bases, leaving 12 bases between the germline ends. This CDR3 is built from 14 residues. Germline V gene lookup returns CDR1 MNHEY and CDR2 SVGEGT.

The V and J genes are TRBV30 and TRBJ1-1, with 9 bases that match TRBD1. Trimming at V came to 6 bases and at J to 4 bases, leaving 6 bases not matched to a gene. Germline V gene sequence: CDR1 GTSNPN, CDR2 SVGIG (reference sequence). The CDR3 sequence is 13 residues long. Here the CDR3 reads CACNLDRGTEAFF. For the CDR3, the DNA is TGTGCCTGCAATCTGGACAGGGGCACTGAAGCTTTCTTT.

This rearrangement joins TRBV5-1 to TRBJ2-5; 7 bases agree with TRBD1. This CDR3 contains 15 residues. With 1 base clipped from V and 5 bases from J, the junction kept 8 bases outside the gene matches. Germline V gives CDR1 SGHRS, CDR2 YFSETQ. In nucleotides, the CDR3 is TGCGCCAGCAGCTTGTTAGGGGGCGCAGTGGAGACCCAGTACTTC. This encodes CASSLLGGAVETQYF.

The gene calls are TRBV10-3 and TRBJ2-1, with 10 bases that match TRBD2. There are 13 residues in the CDR3. Germline lookup yields CDR1 ENHRY and CDR2 SYGVKD. Trimming took 10 bases from V and 7 from J; bases not matched to a gene: 7. As DNA, the CDR3 is TGTGCCACATCCCAGCGGGAGGGAAATGAGCAGTTCTTC. Translated: CATSQREGNEQFF.

The CDR3 protein is CASSHRRLAGFEQFF. The CDR3 bases are TGTGCCAGCAGCCACCGTCGACTAGCGGGATTTGAGCAGTTCTTC. V usage is TRBV7-8 and J usage is TRBJ2-1; 11 bases fit TRBD2. The CDR3 loop spans 15 amino acids. The junction had 9 bases not matched to a gene; V was cut back by 5 bases and J by 9 bases. Germline CDR1 reads SGHVS; CDR2 reads FQNEAQ.